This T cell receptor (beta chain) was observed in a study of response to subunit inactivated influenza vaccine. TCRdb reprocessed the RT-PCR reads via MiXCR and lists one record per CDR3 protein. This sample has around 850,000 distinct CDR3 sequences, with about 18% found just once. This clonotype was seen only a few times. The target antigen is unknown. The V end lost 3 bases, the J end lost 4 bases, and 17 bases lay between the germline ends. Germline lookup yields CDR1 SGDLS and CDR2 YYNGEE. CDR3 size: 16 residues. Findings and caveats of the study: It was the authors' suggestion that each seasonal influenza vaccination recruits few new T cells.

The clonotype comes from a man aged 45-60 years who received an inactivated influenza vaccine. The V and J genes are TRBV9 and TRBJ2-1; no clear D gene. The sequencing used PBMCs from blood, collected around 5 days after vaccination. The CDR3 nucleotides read TGTGCCAGCAGCGAAAGACCCTCAGGAGTTTACAATGAGCAGTTCTTC. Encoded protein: CASSERPSGVYNEQFF.